The next 22 T cell receptor beta chains were all read from a single sample in a study of blood T cell repertoires in COVID-19. Generated by immunoSEQ multiplex PCR, the TCRdb table keeps only in-frame clones and is missing some. In the table there are around 200,000 clones, about 85% of which are singletons. The specimen sequenced was PBMCs or T cells enriched from blood (not recorded which). The source is a middle-aged man who had recovered from COVID-19.

This sequence joins TRBV6-5 and TRBJ2-3; D is unresolved. V lost 1 base to trimming and J lost 0 bases, with 8 bases between them. Germline V lookup: CDR1 MNHEY, CDR2 SVGAGI. There are 15 residues in the CDR3. CDR3 sequence: CASSYFSQSTDTQYF. In nucleotides, the CDR3 is TGTGCCAGCAGTTACTTTTCTCAGAGCACAGATACGCAGTATTTT.

J is TRBJ1-5 and V is TRBV6-2 or TRBV6-3; a weak D match, TRBD1 (6 bases). Trimming removed 5 bases from V and 6 bases from J, with 17 bases in between. The CDR3 contains 15 residues. Per the germline V gene, CDR1 is MNHEY and CDR2 is SVGEGT. This chain's CDR3 is CASSDPRQAGQPQHF. As DNA, the CDR3 is TGTGCCAGCAGTGACCCCCGACAGGCCGGTCAGCCCCAGCATTTT.

The chain employs TRBV5-1 and TRBJ1-1; D is uncertain. Trimming left V 1 base short and J 1 base short, with 8 bases between. Germline assignment: CDR1 SGHRS and CDR2 YFSETQ. CDR3 size: 14 residues. The CDR3 coding sequence is TGCGCCAGCAGCTTGACTGGGCGGAACACTGAAGCTTTCTTT. Translating gives CASSLTGRNTEAFF.

The chain employs TRBV9 and TRBJ2-7, with D maybe TRBD1 (6 bases). Germline lookup yields CDR1 SGDLS and CDR2 YYNGEE. There are 14 residues in the CDR3. V dropped 3 bases and J dropped 3 bases, with 13 bases sitting between them. The CDR3 sequence is CASSASGHDYEQYF. CDR3 in DNA: TGTGCCAGCAGCGCCTCGGGACACGACTACGAGCAGTACTTC.

The chain links TRBV7-9 to TRBJ2-7, with 9 bases identical to TRBD1. The CDR3 sequence is 14 residues long. Germline loops: CDR1 SEHNR, CDR2 FQNEAQ (reference sequence). The V gene end was trimmed by 5 bases and the J gene end by 2 bases; junction bases not matched to a gene: 4. As DNA, the CDR3 is TGTGCCAGCAGCCATCGGACAGGGGCCTACGAGCAGTACTTC. This translates into CASSHRTGAYEQYF.

The rearrangement links TRBV30 to TRBJ1-6, with TRBD1 as a possible D gene (6 bases). The CDR3 consists of 12 residues. V lost 2 bases, J lost 7 bases, and 6 bases lay in between. Germline V gene lookup returns CDR1 GTSNPN and CDR2 SVGIG (reference sequence). CDR3 residues: CAWSRGNSPLHF. CDR3 nucleotide sequence: TGTGCCTGGAGTAGGGGGAATTCACCCCTCCACTTT.

Points on this clone: The sample carries other DNA sequences with the same CDR3. The chain joins TRBV7-9 to TRBJ2-7, with D possibly being TRBD2 (5 bases). Deletions cut 5 bases from V and 0 bases from J, with 8 bases between. Per germline, CDR1 SEHNR and CDR2 FQNEAQ (reference sequence). This CDR3 has 13 residues. The CDR3 bases are TGTGCCAGCAGCCGCGGGTCCTCCTACGAGCAGTACTTC. Amino acid sequence: CASSRGSSYEQYF.

The J gene is TRBJ2-2, the V gene TRBV7-8; 7 bases align to TRBD2. The CDR3 extends over 16 amino acids. V dropped 5 bases and J dropped 1; count of bases not matched to a gene: 7. Germline lookup yields CDR1 SGHVS and CDR2 FQNEAQ. CDR3 nucleotide sequence: TGTGCCAGCAGCCTCAGCGGGGTAAAGAACACCGGGGAGCTGTTTTTT. The encoded protein is CASSLSGVKNTGELFF.

The chain uses TRBV12-3 or TRBV12-4 and TRBJ2-2; unclear D gene. CDR3 length equals 13 residues. Deletions cut 6 bases from V and 2 bases from J, with 7 bases between. The CDR3 is CASSRLNTGELFF. CDR3 sequence (DNA): TGTGCCAGCAGCCGACTTAACACCGGGGAGCTGTTTTTT.

The rearrangement uses TRBV2 and TRBJ2-5, with 9 bases aligning to TRBD2. V was clipped by 6 bases and J by 5 bases; unmatched bases: 10. The germline CDR1 and CDR2 sequences are SNHLY and FYNNEI. This CDR3 has 15 residues. CDR3 coding DNA: TGTGCCAGCAGCCTCGGGGGCGGGAGGGTCGAGACCCAGTACTTC. Its protein is CASSLGGGRVETQYF.

J is TRBJ2-7 and V is TRBV4-3, with 8 bases fitting TRBD2. The CDR3 has 14 amino acids. V lost 1 base and J lost 4; bases outside the gene matches: 3. The V gene's germline CDR1 is LGHNA and CDR2 YSLEER. For the CDR3, the DNA is TGCGCCAGCAGCCAAGCGCCGGGAGGGTACGAGCAGTACTTC. It codes for CASSQAPGGYEQYF.

The V gene is TRBV28, the J gene TRBJ1-4, with 7 nucleotides matching TRBD1. Germline CDR1 MDHEN, CDR2 SYDVKM. The CDR3 length is 15 residues. Losses at the gene ends were 5 bases for V and 3 bases for J; bases not matched to a gene: 6. This chain's CDR3 is CASSPEGASNEKLFF. The DNA of the CDR3 is TGTGCCAGCAGTCCCGAGGGGGCATCTAATGAAAAACTGTTTTTT.

V gene TRBV19 combines with J gene TRBJ1-5; 12 nucleotides match TRBD1. There are 17 residues in the CDR3. V was pared by 4 bases and J by 5 bases, with 9 bases of the junction left unmatched. CDR1 is LNHDA, CDR2 SQIVND, per germline (reference sequence). CDR3 coding DNA: TGTGCCAGTAGTACCCCCGGGACAGGGGGCCTTCATCAGCCCCAGCATTTT. Translating it yields CASSTPGTGGLHQPQHF.

The chain uses TRBV10-3 and TRBJ2-5; 10 bases are shared with TRBD2. This CDR3 spans 14 amino acids. The V gene end was trimmed by 10 bases and the J gene end by 5 bases; junction bases not matched to a gene: 10. Germline lookup yields CDR1 ENHRY and CDR2 SYGVKD. The CDR3 region is CATSTSGLMETQYF. CDR3 DNA sequence: TGTGCCACTTCGACTAGCGGGCTGATGGAGACCCAGTACTTC.

The chain joins TRBV5-1 to TRBJ2-5; maybe TRBD1 (6 bases). The CDR3 contains 19 residues. Deletions cut 1 base from V and 0 bases from J, with 22 bases between. Looked up from germline, CDR1 is SGHRS and CDR2 is YFSETQ. The CDR3 here is CASSLRVRGPSSHQETQYF. The CDR3 DNA reads TGCGCCAGCAGCTTGCGGGTCAGGGGACCCTCCTCCCACCAAGAGACCCAGTACTTC.

The J gene is TRBJ2-7, the V gene TRBV27; 9 positions match TRBD2. With V trimmed by 3 bases and J by 10 bases, 10 bases remained unmatched. Germline CDR1 reads MNHEY; CDR2 reads SMNVEV (reference sequence). The CDR3 covers 14 residues. The CDR3 loop is CASSFLGETSGQYF. The CDR3 DNA sequence: TGTGCCAGCAGTTTCTTAGGGGAGACTAGCGGCCAGTACTTC.

CDR3 coding DNA: TGTGCCAGCAGGGCGGACAGGGGGGTTGGCAATCAGCCCCAGCATTTT. Amino acids: CASRADRGVGNQPQHF. The chain is built from TRBV27 and TRBJ1-5; 10 bases map to TRBD1. V lost 6 bases, J lost 2 bases, and 7 bases stayed unmatched. In germline, CDR1 is MNHEY, CDR2 SMNVEV (reference sequence). The CDR3 runs 16 residues.

V is TRBV20-1 and J is TRBJ2-2; no reliable D call. Trimming took off 3 bases at V and 4 bases at J, with 3 bases between the two ends. CDR1 and CDR2 from the germline V gene are DFQATT and SNEGSKA (reference sequence). There are 11 residues in the CDR3. CDR3 nucleotides: TGCAGTGCTAGCCTCACCGGGGAGCTGTTTTTT. This gives the protein CSASLTGELFF.

CDR3 residues: CASSLTHMNTEAFF. CDR3 in DNA: TGTGCCAGCAGCTTAACGCACATGAACACTGAAGCTTTCTTT. This rearrangement joins TRBV7-2 to TRBJ1-1; D remains unclear. The V end lost 2 bases, the J end lost 0 bases, and 7 bases lay between the germline ends. The V gene's germline CDR1 is SGHTA and CDR2 FQGNSA. The CDR3 totals 14 residues.

V is TRBV12-5 and J is TRBJ2-2; 7 bases map to TRBD2. The CDR3 sequence is 14 residues long. Losses at the gene ends were 9 bases for V and 4 bases for J; bases not matched to a gene: 8. Germline V gene sequence: CDR1 LGHNT, CDR2 FRNRAP. CDR3 loop: CARRGLIFTGELFF. In nucleotides, the CDR3 is TGTGCTAGGAGGGGACTAATTTTCACCGGGGAGCTGTTTTTT.

This clone was seen a few times. The chain's CDR3 is CASSKIDYGYTF. As DNA, the CDR3 is TGTGCCAGCAGCAAAATAGACTATGGCTACACCTTC. The V and J genes are TRBV14 and TRBJ1-2; D gene uncertain. This CDR3 is built from 12 residues. With 5 bases removed from V and 3 bases from J, the gap between germline ends came to 7 bases. The V gene's germline CDR1 is SGHDN and CDR2 FVKESK.

This clone appeared a single time. The chain joins TRBV28 to TRBJ2-5; D call uncertain. In germline, CDR1 is MDHEN, CDR2 SYDVKM. Trimming took off 3 bases at V and 2 bases at J, with 7 bases between the two ends. The CDR3 is made up of 13 amino acids. CDR3 bases: TGTGCCAGCAGTTTGGCCAGGCAAGAGACCCAGTACTTC. Its translation is CASSLARQETQYF.